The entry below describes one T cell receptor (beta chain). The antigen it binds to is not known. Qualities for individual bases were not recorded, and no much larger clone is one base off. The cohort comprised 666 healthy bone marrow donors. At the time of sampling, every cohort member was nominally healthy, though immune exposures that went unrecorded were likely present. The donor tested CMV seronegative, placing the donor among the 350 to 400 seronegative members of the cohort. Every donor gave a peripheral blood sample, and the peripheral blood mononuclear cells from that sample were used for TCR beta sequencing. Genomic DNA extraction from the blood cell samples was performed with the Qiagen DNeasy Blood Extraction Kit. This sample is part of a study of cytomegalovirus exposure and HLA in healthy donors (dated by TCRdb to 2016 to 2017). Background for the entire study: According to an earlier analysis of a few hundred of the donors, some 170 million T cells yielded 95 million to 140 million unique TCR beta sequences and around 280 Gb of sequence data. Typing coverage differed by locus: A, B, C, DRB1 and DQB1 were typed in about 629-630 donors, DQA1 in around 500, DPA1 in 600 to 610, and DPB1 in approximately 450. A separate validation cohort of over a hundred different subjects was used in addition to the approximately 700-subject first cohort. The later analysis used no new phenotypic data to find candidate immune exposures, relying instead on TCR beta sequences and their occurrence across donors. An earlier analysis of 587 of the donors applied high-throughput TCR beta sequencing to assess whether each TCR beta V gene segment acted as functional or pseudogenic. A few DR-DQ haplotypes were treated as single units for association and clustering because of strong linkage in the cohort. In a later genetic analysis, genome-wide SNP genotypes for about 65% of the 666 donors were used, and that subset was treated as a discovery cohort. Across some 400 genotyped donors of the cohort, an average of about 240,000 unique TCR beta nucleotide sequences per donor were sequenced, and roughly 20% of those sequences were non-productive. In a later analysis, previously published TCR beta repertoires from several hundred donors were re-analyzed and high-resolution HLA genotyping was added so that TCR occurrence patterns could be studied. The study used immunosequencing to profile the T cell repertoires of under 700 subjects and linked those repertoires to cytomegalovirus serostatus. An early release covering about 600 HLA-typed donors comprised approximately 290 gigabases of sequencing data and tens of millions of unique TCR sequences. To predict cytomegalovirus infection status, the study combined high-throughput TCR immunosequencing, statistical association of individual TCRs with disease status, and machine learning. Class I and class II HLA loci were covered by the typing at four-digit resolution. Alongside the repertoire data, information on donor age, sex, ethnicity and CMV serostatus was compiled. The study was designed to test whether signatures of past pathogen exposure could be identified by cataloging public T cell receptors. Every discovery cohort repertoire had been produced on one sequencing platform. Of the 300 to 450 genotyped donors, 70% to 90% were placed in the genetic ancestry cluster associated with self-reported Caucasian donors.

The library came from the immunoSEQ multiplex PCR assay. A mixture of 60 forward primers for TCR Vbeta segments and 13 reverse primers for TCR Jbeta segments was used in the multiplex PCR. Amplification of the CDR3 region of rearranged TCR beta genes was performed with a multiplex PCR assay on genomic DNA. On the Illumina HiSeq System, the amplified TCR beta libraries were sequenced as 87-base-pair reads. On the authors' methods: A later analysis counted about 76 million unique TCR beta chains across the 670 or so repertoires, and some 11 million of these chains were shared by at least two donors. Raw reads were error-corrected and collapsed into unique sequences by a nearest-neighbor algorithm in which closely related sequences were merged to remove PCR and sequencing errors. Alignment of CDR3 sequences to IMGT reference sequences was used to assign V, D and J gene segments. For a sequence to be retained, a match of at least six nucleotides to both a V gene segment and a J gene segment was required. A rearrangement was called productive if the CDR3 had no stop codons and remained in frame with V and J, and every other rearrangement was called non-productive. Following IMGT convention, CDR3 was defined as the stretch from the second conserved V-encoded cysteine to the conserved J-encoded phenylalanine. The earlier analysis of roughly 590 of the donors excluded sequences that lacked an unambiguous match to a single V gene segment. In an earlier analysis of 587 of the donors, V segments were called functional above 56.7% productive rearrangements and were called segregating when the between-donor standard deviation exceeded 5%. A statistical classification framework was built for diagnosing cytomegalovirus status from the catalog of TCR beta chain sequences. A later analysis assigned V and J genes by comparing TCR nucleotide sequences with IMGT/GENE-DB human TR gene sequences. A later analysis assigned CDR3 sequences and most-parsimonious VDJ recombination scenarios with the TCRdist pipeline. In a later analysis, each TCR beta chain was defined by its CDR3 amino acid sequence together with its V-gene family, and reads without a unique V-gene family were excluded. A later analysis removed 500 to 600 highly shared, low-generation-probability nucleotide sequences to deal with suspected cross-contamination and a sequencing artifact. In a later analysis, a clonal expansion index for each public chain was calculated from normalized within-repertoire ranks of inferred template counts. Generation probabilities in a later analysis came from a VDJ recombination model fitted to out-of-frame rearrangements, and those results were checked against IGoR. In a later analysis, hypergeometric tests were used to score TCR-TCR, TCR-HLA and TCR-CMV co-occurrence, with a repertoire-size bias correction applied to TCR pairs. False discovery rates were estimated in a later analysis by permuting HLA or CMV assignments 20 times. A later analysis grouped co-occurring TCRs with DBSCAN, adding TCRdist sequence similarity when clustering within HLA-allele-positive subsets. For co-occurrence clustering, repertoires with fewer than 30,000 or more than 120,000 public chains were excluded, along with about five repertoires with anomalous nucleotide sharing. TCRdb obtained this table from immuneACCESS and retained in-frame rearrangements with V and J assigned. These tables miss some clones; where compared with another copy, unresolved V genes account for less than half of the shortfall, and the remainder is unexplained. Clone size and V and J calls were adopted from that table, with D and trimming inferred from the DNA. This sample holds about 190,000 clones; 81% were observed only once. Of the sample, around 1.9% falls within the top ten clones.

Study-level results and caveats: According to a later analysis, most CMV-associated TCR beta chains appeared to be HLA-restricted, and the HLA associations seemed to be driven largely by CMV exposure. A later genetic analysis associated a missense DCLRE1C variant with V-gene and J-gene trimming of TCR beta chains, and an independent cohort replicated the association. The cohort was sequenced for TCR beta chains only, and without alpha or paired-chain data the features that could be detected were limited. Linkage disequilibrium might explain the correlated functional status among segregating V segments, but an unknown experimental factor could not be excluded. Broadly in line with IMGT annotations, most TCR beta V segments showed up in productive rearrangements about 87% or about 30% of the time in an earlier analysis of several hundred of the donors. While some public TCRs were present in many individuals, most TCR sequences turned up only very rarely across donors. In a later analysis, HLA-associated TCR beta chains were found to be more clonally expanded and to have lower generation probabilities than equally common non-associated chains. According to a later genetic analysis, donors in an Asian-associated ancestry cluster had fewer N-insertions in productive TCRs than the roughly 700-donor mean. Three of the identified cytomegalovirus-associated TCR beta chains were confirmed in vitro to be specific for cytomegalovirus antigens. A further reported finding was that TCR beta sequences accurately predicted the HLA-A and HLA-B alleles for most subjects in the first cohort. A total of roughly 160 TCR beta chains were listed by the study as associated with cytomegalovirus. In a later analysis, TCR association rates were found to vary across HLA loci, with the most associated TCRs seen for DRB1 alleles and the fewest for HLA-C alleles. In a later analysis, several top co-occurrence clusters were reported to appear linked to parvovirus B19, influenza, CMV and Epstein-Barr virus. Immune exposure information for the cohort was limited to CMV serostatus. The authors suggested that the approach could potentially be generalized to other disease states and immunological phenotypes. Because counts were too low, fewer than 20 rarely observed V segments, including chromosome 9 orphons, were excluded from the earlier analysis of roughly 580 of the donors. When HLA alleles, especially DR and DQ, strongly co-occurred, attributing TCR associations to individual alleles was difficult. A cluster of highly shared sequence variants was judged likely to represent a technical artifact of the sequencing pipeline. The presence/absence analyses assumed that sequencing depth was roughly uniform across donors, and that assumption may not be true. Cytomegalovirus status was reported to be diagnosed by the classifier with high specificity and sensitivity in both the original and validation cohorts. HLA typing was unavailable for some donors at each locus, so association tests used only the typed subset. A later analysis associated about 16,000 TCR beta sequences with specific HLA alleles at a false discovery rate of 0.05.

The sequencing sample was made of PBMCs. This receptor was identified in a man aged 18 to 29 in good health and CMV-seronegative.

The bases read TGTGCCAGCAGCTTAGGCCTTGATCGAGCGAGACTCCAAGAGACCCAGTACTTC. Translated, this gives CASSLGLDRARLQETQYF. Recombination joined TRBV11-2 with TRBJ2-5; the D gene is unclear. The CDR3 numbers 18 residues from cysteine through phenylalanine. The entry retains the CDR3 DNA only, 54 bases that are in frame from base 1. The germline ends are 19 bases apart after V is trimmed by 1 base and J by 1 base. CDR1 SGHAT and CDR2 FQNNGV are derived from the germline V gene.